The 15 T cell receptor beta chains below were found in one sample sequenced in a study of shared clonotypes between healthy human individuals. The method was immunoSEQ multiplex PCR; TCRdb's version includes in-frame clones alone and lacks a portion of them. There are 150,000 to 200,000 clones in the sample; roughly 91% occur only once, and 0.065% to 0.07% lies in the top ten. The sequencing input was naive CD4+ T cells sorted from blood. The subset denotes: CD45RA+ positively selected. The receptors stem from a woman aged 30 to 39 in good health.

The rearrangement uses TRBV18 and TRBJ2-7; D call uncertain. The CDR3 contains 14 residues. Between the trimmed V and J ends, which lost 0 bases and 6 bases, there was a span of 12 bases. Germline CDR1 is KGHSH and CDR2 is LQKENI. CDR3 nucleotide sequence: TGTGCCAGCTCACCACCTACCCCGGTGGGCGAGCAGTACTTC. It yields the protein CASSPPTPVGEQYF.

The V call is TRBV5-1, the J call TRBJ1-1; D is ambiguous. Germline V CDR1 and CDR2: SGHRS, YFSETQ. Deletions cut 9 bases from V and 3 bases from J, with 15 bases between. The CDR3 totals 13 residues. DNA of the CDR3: TGCGCCACCCGTTTGGGCCGAGACACTGAAGCTTTCTTT. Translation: CATRLGRDTEAFF. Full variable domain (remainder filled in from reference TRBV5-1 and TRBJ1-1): KAGVTQTPRYLIKTRGQQVTLSCSPISGHRSVSWYQQTPGQGLQFLFEYFSETQRNKGNFPGRFSGRQFSNSRSEMNVSTLELGDSALYLCATRLGRDTEAFFGQGTRLTVV.

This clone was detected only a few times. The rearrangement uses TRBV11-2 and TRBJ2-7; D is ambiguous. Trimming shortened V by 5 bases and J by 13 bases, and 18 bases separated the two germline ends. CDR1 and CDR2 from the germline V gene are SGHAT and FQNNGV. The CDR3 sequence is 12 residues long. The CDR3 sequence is CASSPNRYELYF. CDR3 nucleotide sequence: TGTGCCAGCAGCCCGAACCGGTACGAGCTATACTTC.

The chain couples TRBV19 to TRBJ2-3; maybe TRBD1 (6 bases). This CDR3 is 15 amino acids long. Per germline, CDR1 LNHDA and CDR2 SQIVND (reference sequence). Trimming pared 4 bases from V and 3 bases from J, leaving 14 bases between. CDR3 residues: CASSTQSGVTDTQYF. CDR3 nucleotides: TGTGCCAGTAGTACCCAATCAGGGGTGACAGATACGCAGTATTTT.

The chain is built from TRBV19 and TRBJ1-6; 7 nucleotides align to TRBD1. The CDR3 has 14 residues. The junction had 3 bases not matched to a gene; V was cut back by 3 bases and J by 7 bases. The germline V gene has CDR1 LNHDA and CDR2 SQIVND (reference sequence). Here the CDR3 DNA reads TGTGCCAGTAGTATCGGGACAGCAAATTCACCCCTCCACTTT. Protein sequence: CASSIGTANSPLHF. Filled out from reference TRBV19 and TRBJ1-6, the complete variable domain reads DGGITQSPKYLFRKEGQNVTLSCEQNLNHDAMYWYRQDPGQGLRLIYYSQIVNDFQKGDIAEGYSVSREKKESFPLTVTSAQKNPTAFYLCASSIGTANSPLHFGNGTRLTVT.

The CDR3 region is CSVEPTGGGNTIYF. CDR3 sequence (DNA): TGCAGCGTTGAACCGACAGGAGGAGGAAACACCATATATTTT. This chain uses TRBV29-1 with TRBJ1-3; TRBD1 might be the D (6 bases). CDR3 size: 14 residues. Germline V lookup: CDR1 SQVTM, CDR2 ANQGSEA. V was pared by 2 bases and J by 4 bases, with 12 bases between.

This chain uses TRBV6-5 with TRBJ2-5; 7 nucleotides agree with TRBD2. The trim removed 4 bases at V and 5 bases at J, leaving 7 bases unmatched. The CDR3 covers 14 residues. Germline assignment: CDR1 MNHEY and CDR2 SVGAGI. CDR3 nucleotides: TGTGCCAGCAGTTCCAGCGGGACGCATGAGACCCAGTACTTC. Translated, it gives CASSSSGTHETQYF.

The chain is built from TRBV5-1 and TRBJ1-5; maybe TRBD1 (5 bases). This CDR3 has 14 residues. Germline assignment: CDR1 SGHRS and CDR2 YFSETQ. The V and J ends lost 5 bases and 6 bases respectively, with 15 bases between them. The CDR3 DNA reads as TGCGCCAGCAGACCAACTGGGGGGGGTCAGCCCCAGCATTTT. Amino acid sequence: CASRPTGGGQPQHF. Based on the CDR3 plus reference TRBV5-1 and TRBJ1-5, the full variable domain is KAGVTQTPRYLIKTRGQQVTLSCSPISGHRSVSWYQQTPGQGLQFLFEYFSETQRNKGNFPGRFSGRQFSNSRSEMNVSTLELGDSALYLCASRPTGGGQPQHFGDGTRLSIL.

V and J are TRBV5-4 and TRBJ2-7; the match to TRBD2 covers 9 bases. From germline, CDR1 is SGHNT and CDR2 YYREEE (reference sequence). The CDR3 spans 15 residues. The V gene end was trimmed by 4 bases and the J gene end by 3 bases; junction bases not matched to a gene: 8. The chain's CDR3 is CASSERAGGSYEQYF. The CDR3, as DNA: TGTGCCAGCAGCGAGCGAGCGGGAGGAAGCTACGAGCAGTACTTC.

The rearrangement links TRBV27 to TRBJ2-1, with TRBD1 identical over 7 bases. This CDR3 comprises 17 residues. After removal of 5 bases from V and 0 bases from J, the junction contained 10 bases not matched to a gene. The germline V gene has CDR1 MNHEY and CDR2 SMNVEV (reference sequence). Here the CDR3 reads CASSIRQGVNSYNEQFF. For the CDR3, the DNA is TGTGCCAGCAGTATAAGACAGGGAGTAAACTCCTACAATGAGCAGTTCTTC.

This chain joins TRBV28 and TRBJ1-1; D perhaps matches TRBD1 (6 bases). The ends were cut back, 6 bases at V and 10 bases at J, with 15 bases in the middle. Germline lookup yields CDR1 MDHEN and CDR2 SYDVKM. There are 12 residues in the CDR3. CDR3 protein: CASRGPGAPAFF. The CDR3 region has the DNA TGTGCCAGCAGGGGACCGGGGGCTCCAGCTTTCTTT.

In DNA, the CDR3 is TGTGCCAGCAAAAGAGGCAGGGACCGAGAGACCCAGTACTTC. Encoded protein: CASKRGRDRETQYF. The chain links TRBV2 to TRBJ2-5; TRBD1 or TRBD2 may be the D gene (5 bases each). Germline CDR1 is SNHLY and CDR2 is FYNNEI. The CDR3 runs 14 residues. Trimming left V 7 bases short and J 4 bases short, with 16 bases between.

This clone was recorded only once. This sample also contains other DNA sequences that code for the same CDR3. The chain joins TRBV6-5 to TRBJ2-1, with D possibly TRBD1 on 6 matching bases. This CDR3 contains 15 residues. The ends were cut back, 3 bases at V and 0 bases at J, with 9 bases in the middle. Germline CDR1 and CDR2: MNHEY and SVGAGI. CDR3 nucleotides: TGTGCCAGCAGTTATGGGGGCAGCTCCTACAATGAGCAGTTCTTC. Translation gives CASSYGGSSYNEQFF.

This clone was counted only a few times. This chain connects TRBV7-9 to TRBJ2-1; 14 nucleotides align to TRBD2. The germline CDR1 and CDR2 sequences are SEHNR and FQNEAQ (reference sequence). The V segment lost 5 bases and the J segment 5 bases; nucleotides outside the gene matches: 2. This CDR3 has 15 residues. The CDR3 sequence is CASSPGLAGDNEQFF. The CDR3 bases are TGTGCCAGCAGCCCGGGACTAGCGGGGGACAATGAGCAGTTCTTC. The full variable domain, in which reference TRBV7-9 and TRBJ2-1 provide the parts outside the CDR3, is DTGVSQNPRHKITKRGQNVTFRCDPISEHNRLYWYRQTLGQGPEFLTYFQNEAQLEKSRLLSDRFSAERPKGSFSTLEIQRTEQGDSAMYLCASSPGLAGDNEQFFGPGTRLTVL.

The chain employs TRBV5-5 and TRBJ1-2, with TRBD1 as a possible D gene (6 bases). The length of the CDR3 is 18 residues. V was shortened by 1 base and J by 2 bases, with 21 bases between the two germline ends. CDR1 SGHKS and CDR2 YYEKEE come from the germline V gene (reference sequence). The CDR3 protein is CASSLPVGQGSLNYGYTF. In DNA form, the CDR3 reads TGTGCCAGCAGCTTGCCGGTCGGGCAGGGGTCATTAAACTATGGCTACACCTTC.